The 17 T cell receptor beta chains listed next were all sequenced from one sample in a study of vaccination effects on CD4 cells after COVID-19. Sequencing followed a ViraFEST assay step that expanded antigen-specific CD4+ T cells with viral peptide pools. Subsequent to a culture period of more than 8 days, CD4+ T cells were isolated. People in the vaccine group had not been infected with SARS-CoV-2 before, and their nucleocapsid antibodies were negative. The antigens for these receptors are not known. Generated by immunoSEQ multiplex PCR, the TCRdb table keeps only in-frame clones and is missing some. The data contain about 63,000 clones, about 79% of them singletons. The sample consisted of CD4+ T cells from PBMCs cultured with HCoV-OC43 spike peptides, taken before COVID-19 vaccination. As for subset: HCoV-OC43 spike overlapping peptide pool stimulation. These receptors all stem from a human donor who received a COVID-19 vaccine.

This sequence joins TRBV24-1 and TRBJ2-3; D not certain. This CDR3 contains 13 residues. Germline-derived CDR1 and CDR2 are KGHDR and SFDVKD. The germline V and J ends were trimmed by 3 bases and 2 bases, with 5 bases remaining between them. In nucleotides, the CDR3 is TGTGCCACCAGTGATGGACCCACAGATACGCAGTATTTT. Its translation is CATSDGPTDTQYF.

The chain has TRBV5-8 and TRBJ2-7; TRBD1 aligns across 7 bases. Germline V gene lookup returns CDR1 SGHTS and CDR2 YDEGEE. The CDR3 length is 16 residues. V was pared by 4 bases and J by 0 bases, with 10 bases of the junction left unmatched. The CDR3 region is CASSQTGTAFSYEQYV. CDR3 bases: TGTGCCAGCAGCCAAACCGGGACAGCCTTCTCCTACGAGCAGTACGTC.

This clone was observed a few times. This chain links TRBV5-1 with TRBJ1-1; TRBD1 matches at 10 bases. There are 15 residues in the CDR3. CDR1 and CDR2 from the germline V gene are SGHRS and YFSETQ. The J segment lost 6 bases and the V segment lost 0 bases, leaving 5 bases of the junction unmatched. This CDR3 reads CASSLVQTGGPEAFF. The CDR3 DNA follows: TGCGCCAGCAGCTTGGTCCAGACAGGGGGCCCTGAAGCTTTCTTT.

This clone was detected only a few times. V is TRBV12-3 or TRBV12-4 and J is TRBJ1-2; the D is unclear. V was clipped by 4 bases and J by 7 bases, with 7 bases between them. This CDR3 has 11 amino acids. The DNA for the CDR3 is TGTGCCAGCAGTTCGGGTCTTGGCTACACCTTC. Translating gives CASSSGLGYTF.

This clone was seen once. The CDR3 reads CASGFSGGRTPLHF. CDR3 coding DNA: TGTGCTAGTGGTTTTTCAGGGGGCAGAACACCCCTCCACTTT. V and J are TRBV12-5 and TRBJ1-6; 8 bases line up with TRBD1. Trimming took 3 bases from V and 11 from J; bases not matched to a gene: 6. This CDR3 has 14 residues. Per the germline V gene, CDR1 is LGHNT and CDR2 is FRNRAP.

The chain recombines TRBV5-1 with TRBJ1-1, with TRBD1 as a possible D gene (5 bases). The CDR3 is 14 residues long. V lost 2 bases and J 10 bases, leaving 18 bases between the germline ends. Germline CDR1 is SGHRS and CDR2 is YFSETQ. The CDR3 bases are TGCGCCAGCAGCTTTACTACGGGGGAGATAGTAGCTTTCTTT. Its translation is CASSFTTGEIVAFF.

The chain joins TRBV7-9 to TRBJ1-1, with D unresolved. CDR3 length: 13 amino acids. Germline CDR1 and CDR2: SEHNR and FQNEAQ (reference sequence). V was cut by 1 base and J by 4 bases, with 7 bases left in between. The CDR3 sequence is CASSLGGFTEAFF. The CDR3 region has the DNA TGTGCCAGCAGCTTAGGCGGCTTCACTGAAGCTTTCTTT.

The chain recombines TRBV6-1 with TRBJ2-7; TRBD2 matches at 10 bases. Germline CDR1 reads MNHNS; CDR2 reads SASEGT. The CDR3 spans 14 residues. After removal of 2 bases from V and 7 bases from J, the junction contained 5 bases not matched to a gene. CDR3 nucleotide sequence: TGTGCCAGCAGTGAAAGCGGGGGGGCCAGGGAGCAGTACGTC. It codes for CASSESGGAREQYV.

The gene calls are TRBV7-2 and TRBJ2-3, with D possibly called TRBD1 or TRBD2 (6 bases each). V was cut by 6 bases and J by 2 bases, with 12 bases left in between. The CDR3 extends over 14 amino acids. Germline assignment: CDR1 SGHTA and CDR2 FQGNSA. CDR3 nucleotide sequence: TGTGCCAGCAGACGGGGGCCTAACACAGATACGCAGTATTTT. This sequence encodes CASRRGPNTDTQYF.

The gene calls are TRBV21-1 and TRBJ2-7; the D call TRBD1 from the table was never checked on the DNA. TRBV21-1 is annotated as a pseudogene. This CDR3 has 13 amino acids. CDR3 DNA: TGTGCCAGCCTCCCCCAGGGTTCCCACGAGCAGTACGTC. It translates to CASLPQGSHEQYV.

J is TRBJ1-1 and V is TRBV4-1; D might be TRBD1 (5 bases). The germline V and J ends were trimmed by 0 bases and 4 bases, with 12 bases remaining between them. The CDR3 covers 15 residues. Germline V lookup: CDR1 MGHRA, CDR2 YSYEKL. DNA for the CDR3: TGCGCCAGCAGCCAAGATGGGAGGGACGCCACTGAAGCTTTCTTT. Its protein is CASSQDGRDATEAFF.

The chain has TRBV2 and TRBJ2-1; D remains unclear. With 4 bases removed from V and 6 bases from J, the gap between germline ends came to 7 bases. Germline V lookup: CDR1 SNHLY, CDR2 FYNNEI. This CDR3 has 12 amino acids. The CDR3 sequence: CASSGALNEQFF. The CDR3 region has the DNA TGTGCCAGCAGTGGGGCCCTCAATGAGCAGTTCTTC. Filled out from reference TRBV2 and TRBJ2-1, the complete variable domain reads EPEVTQTPSHQVTQMGQEVILRCVPISNHLYFYWYRQILGQKVEFLVSFYNNEISEKSEIFDDQFSVERPDGSNFTLKIRSTKLEDSAMYFCASSGALNEQFFGPGTRLTVL.

V is TRBV6-5 and J is TRBJ2-7; the D is unclear. Trimming removed 6 bases from V and 0 bases from J, with 9 bases in between. This CDR3 spans 13 amino acids. Germline V gene sequence: CDR1 MNHEY, CDR2 SVGAGI. The CDR3 here is CASRKASSYEQYV. CDR3 bases: TGTGCCAGCAGAAAGGCCAGCTCCTACGAGCAGTACGTC.

The V and J genes are TRBV4-1 and TRBJ2-5; TRBD2 agrees at 9 bases. The trim removed 3 bases at V and 5 bases at J, leaving 7 bases unmatched. Germline V CDR1 and CDR2: MGHRA, YSYEKL. The CDR3 has 15 amino acids. The CDR3 coding sequence is TGCGCCAGCAGCCACGGTAGCGGGGGACGGGAGACCCAGTACTTC. Its translation: CASSHGSGGRETQYF.

V and J are TRBV27 and TRBJ1-1; D remains unclear. Germline V gene data show CDR1 as MNHEY and CDR2 as SMNVEV (reference sequence). Trimming pared 0 bases from V and 7 bases from J, leaving 15 bases between. CDR3 size: 15 residues. CDR3: CASSLSPLSAHEAFF. Here the CDR3 DNA reads TGTGCCAGCAGTTTATCGCCGTTGTCAGCCCATGAAGCTTTCTTT.

The rearrangement joins TRBV3-1 (or the pseudogene TRBV3-2) to TRBJ2-3; D possibly corresponds to TRBD1 (6 bases). The CDR3 length is 16 residues. V lost 4 bases and J 0 bases, leaving 14 bases between the germline ends. In germline, CDR1 is LGHDT, CDR2 YNNKEL (reference sequence). CDR3 DNA: TGTGCCAGCAGCCCAAGGTCAGGACAGAGCACAGATACGCAGTATTTT. Protein product: CASSPRSGQSTDTQYF.

The rearrangement joins TRBV19 to TRBJ1-5; a possible D gene is TRBD1 (5 bases). Germline-derived CDR1 and CDR2 are LNHDA and SQIVND (reference sequence). The length of the CDR3 is 16 residues. V was trimmed by 3 bases and J by 1 base, leaving 13 bases between them. DNA for the CDR3: TGTGCCAGTAGTATTTTGGGACGCGACAGCAATCAGCCCCAGCATTTT. It encodes CASSILGRDSNQPQHF.